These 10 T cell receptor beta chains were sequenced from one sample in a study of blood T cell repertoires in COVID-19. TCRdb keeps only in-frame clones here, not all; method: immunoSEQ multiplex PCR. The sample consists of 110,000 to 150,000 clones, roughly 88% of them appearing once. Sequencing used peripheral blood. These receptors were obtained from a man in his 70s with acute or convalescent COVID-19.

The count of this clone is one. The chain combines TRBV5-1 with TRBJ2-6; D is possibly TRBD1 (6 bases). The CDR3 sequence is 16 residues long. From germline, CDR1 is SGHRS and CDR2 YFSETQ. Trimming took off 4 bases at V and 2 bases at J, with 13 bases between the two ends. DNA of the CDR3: TGCGCCAGCAGCGTGTCCAGGGGCCCTGGGGCCAACGTCCTGACTTTC. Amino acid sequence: CASSVSRGPGANVLTF.

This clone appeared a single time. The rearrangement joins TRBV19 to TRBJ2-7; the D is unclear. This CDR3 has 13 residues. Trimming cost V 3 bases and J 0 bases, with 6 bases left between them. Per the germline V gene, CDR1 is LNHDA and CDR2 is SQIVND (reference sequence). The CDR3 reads CASSIGFSYEQYF. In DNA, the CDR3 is TGTGCCAGTAGTATTGGCTTCTCCTACGAGCAGTACTTC.

CDR3 DNA: TGTGCCAGCAGTGAACTAGGGGTGGAAATCGCTGAAGCTTTCTTT. It codes for CASSELGVEIAEAFF. The chain links TRBV6-1 to TRBJ1-1, with a possible D match to TRBD1 (5 bases). This CDR3 has 15 residues. The V end lost 2 bases, the J end lost 6 bases, and 16 bases lay between the germline ends. CDR1 MNHNS and CDR2 SASEGT come from the germline V gene.

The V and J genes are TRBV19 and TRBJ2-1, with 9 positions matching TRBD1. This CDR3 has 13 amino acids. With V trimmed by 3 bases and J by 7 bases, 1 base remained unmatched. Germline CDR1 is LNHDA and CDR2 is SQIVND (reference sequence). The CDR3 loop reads CASSMDRGNEQFF. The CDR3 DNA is TGTGCCAGTAGTATGGACAGGGGAAATGAGCAGTTCTTC.

Here the CDR3 DNA reads TGCGCCAGCAGCTTGGCAGGTCGTTCACCCCTCCACTTT. Translating gives CASSLAGRSPLHF. The chain combines TRBV5-1 with TRBJ1-6; D is unresolved. Deletions cut 0 bases from V and 9 bases from J, with 7 bases between. CDR1 and CDR2 (germline): SGHRS, YFSETQ. The CDR3 is 13 amino acids.

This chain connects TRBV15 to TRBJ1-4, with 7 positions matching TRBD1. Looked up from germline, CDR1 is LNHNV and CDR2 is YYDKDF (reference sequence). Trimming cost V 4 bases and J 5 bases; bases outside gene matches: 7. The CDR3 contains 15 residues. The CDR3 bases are TGTGCCACCAGCACTCGGACAGGCGGGAATGAAAAACTGTTTTTT. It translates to CATSTRTGGNEKLFF.

The DNA for the CDR3 is TGTGCCAGCAGTGAAGCAGACAGGTACAATGAGCAGTTCTTC. Protein sequence: CASSEADRYNEQFF. The chain links TRBV6-1 to TRBJ2-1; D is perhaps TRBD1 (6 bases). Trimming took 0 bases from V and 4 from J, leaving 7 bases between them. Germline-derived CDR1 and CDR2 are MNHNS and SASEGT. CDR3 length: 14 amino acids.

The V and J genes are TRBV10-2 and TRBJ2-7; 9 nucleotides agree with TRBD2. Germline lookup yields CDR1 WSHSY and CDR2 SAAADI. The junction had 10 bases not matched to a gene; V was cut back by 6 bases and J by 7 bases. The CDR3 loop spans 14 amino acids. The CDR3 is CASRMDSSGGEQYF. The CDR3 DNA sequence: TGCGCCAGCAGAATGGACTCGAGCGGGGGGGAGCAGTACTTC.

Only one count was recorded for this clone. The chain's CDR3 is CASRKFGTSGRSDTGELFF. The CDR3 DNA reads TGTGCCAGCAGAAAGTTCGGGACTAGCGGGAGGTCGGACACCGGGGAGCTGTTTTTT. This rearrangement joins TRBV3-1 (or the pseudogene TRBV3-2) to TRBJ2-2; 15 nucleotides line up with TRBD2. V shed 6 bases and J 3 bases; nucleotides not matched to a gene: 11. Germline V lookup: CDR1 LGHDT, CDR2 YNNKEL (reference sequence). The CDR3 runs 19 residues.

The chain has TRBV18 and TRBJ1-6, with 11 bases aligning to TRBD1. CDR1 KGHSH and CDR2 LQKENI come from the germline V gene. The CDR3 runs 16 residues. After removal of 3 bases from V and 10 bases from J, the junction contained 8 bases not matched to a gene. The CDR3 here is CASSPLYRDRGSPLHF. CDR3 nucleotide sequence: TGTGCCAGCTCACCCCTGTACCGGGACAGGGGGTCACCCCTCCACTTT.